The T cell receptor (beta chain) described here comes from a study of blood T cell repertoires in COVID-19. Study information: Some COVID-19 samples were acute and others convalescent; all came from the United States, Italy and Spain. T cells, B-cell-depleted T cells, or PBMCs supplied cDNA or gDNA.

This clone was found once. In the authors' workflow: Estimation of nucleated cell counts relied on the amplification of reference gene primers. Profiled with immunoSEQ multiplex PCR; TCRdb holds only in-frame clones, not every one. D and trimming were read from the DNA, whereas the V and J calls and clone size are those reported in that table. The sample records approximately 88,000 clones, more than 60% being singletons. Germline V gene data show CDR1 as SEHNR and CDR2 as FQNEAQ (reference sequence). This CDR3 contains 13 residues. V was clipped by 0 bases and J by 6 bases, with 8 bases between them.

The source material was peripheral blood. The clonotype originates from a woman older than 75 with active or convalescent COVID-19. The chain couples TRBV7-9 to TRBJ1-2; weak D call: TRBD1 (6 bases). CDR3 residues: CASSLAAGDGYTF. In DNA form, the CDR3 reads TGTGCCAGCAGCTTAGCGGCAGGGGATGGCTACACCTTC.